Listed below are T cell receptor beta chains from one sample, sequenced in a study of cytomegalovirus exposure and HLA in healthy donors. The data were produced by immunoSEQ multiplex PCR, yet TCRdb's version contains in-frame clones alone and is incomplete. Counted here are 97,000 or so clones, roughly 85% occurring once; the ten biggest clones make up 2.6%. The sample comprised PBMCs. The receptors originated from a man aged 40-50 years in good health and CMV-seronegative. Both conserved end residues are part of each CDR3. D genes are given only for firm matches. Size is omitted from some rows. Given values are once, few, many or a class for expanded clones.

j_call v_call clone_size d_call cdr3_aa cdr3_nt
TRBJ2-3 TRBV2 . . CASSGLARGDTQYF TGTGCCAGCAGTGGCCTAGCGAGGGGAGATACGCAGTATTTT
TRBJ2-1 TRBV11-3 . . CASSLGSQDYNEQFF TGTGCCAGCAGCTTAGGGTCCCAGGACTACAATGAGCAGTTCTTC
TRBJ1-4 TRBV7-9 . . CASSSETGIPAEKLFF TGTGCCAGCAGCTCTGAAACAGGGATCCCCGCTGAAAAACTGTTTTTT
TRBJ2-3 TRBV7-2 . TRBD2 CASSLGAGGLSTDTQYF TGTGCCAGCAGCTTAGGAGCGGGGGGGCTTAGCACAGATACGCAGTATTTT
TRBJ1-5 TRBV19 . . CASSRSGEINQPQHF TGTGCCAGTAGTAGGTCGGGGGAAATCAATCAGCCCCAGCATTTT
TRBJ1-5 TRBV19 . TRBD1 CASSPRTGPTQPQHF TGTGCCAGTAGTCCACGGACAGGCCCCACTCAGCCCCAGCATTTT
TRBJ1-3 TRBV7-2 . . CASSSLIRAGGNTIYF TGTGCCAGCAGCTCCCTAATCCGAGCAGGTGGAAACACCATATATTTT
TRBJ2-7 TRBV13 few TRBD1 CASSQQGVIPQQYF TGTGCCAGCAGCCAACAGGGGGTGATCCCCCAGCAGTACTTC
TRBJ2-5 TRBV2 once TRBD1 CASRQDRGQETQYF TGTGCCAGCAGGCAGGACAGGGGACAAGAGACCCAGTACTTC
TRBJ2-5 TRBV2 . . CASRSSEAQETQYF TGTGCCAGCAGGTCCTCGGAGGCCCAAGAGACCCAGTACTTC
TRBJ2-7 TRBV9 . . CASTKSPYDEQYF TGTGCCAGCACCAAAAGCCCCTATGACGAGCAGTACTTC
TRBJ1-1 TRBV4-1 . . CASSHKDGAETEAFF TGCGCCAGCAGCCACAAAGATGGGGCGGAGACTGAAGCTTTCTTT
TRBJ2-7 TRBV7-2 . TRBD1 CASSSRLQGAGEQYF TGTGCCAGCAGCTCACGATTACAGGGGGCTGGCGAGCAGTACTTC
TRBJ2-7 TRBV13 . . CASSSGLIRQYF TGTGCCAGCAGCTCCGGACTGATCAGGCAGTACTTC
TRBJ2-5 TRBV5-1 . . CASSLASGGQETQYF TGCGCCAGCAGCTTGGCGTCCGGGGGTCAAGAGACCCAGTACTTC
TRBJ1-6 TRBV5-4 few . CASSRAEAGRLYNSPLHF TGTGCCAGCAGTCGCGCCGAGGCAGGGCGTCTCTATAATTCACCCCTCCACTTT
TRBJ1-2 TRBV7-2 . . CASSLTGKGYTF TGTGCCAGCAGCTTAACAGGGAAGGGCTACACCTTC
TRBJ2-7 TRBV30 . . CAWSAGGILEIYEQYF TGTGCCTGGAGTGCAGGGGGGATTCTAGAGATCTACGAGCAGTACTTC
TRBJ2-2 TRBV5-1 . TRBD2 CASSLGTRANTGELFF TGCGCCAGCAGCTTGGGGACTAGAGCGAACACCGGGGAGCTGTTTTTT
TRBJ2-3 TRBV19 . . CASSRAVTDTQYF TGTGCCAGTAGTAGGGCAGTCACAGATACGCAGTATTTT
TRBJ1-1 TRBV5-5 . . CASSLEQDTEAFF TGTGCCAGCAGCTTGGAGCAGGACACTGAAGCTTTCTTT
TRBJ1-1 TRBV6-6 . . CASSYYTGSEAFF TGTGCCAGCAGTTACTATACGGGGTCTGAAGCTTTCTTT
TRBJ2-5 TRBV9 . . CASSVSTGNTYLYQETQYF TGTGCCAGCAGCGTATCCACAGGGAATACATACTTGTACCAAGAGACCCAGTACTTC
TRBJ1-2 TRBV10-3 few . CAAGEGLGGYTF TGTGCCGCCGGGGAGGGACTCGGGGGCTACACCTTC
TRBJ2-3 TRBV19 . . CASSLGLAGDTQYF TGTGCCAGTAGTCTGGGCTTGGCAGGAGATACGCAGTATTTT
TRBJ1-2 TRBV7-9 . TRBD1 CASSFGDRVGYTF TGTGCCAGCAGCTTCGGGGACAGGGTAGGCTACACCTTC
TRBJ2-7 TRBV2 . TRBD1 CASNLAQGTEQYF TGTGCCAGCAACCTAGCACAGGGGACCGAGCAGTACTTC
TRBJ2-7 TRBV11-2 . . CASSLEVSAGEQYF TGTGCCAGCAGCTTAGAAGTTTCGGCAGGCGAGCAGTACTTC
TRBJ2-1 TRBV6-4 . TRBD1 CASSDRDRDDEQFF TGTGCCAGCAGTGACAGGGACAGGGACGATGAGCAGTTCTTC
TRBJ2-3 TRBV11-3 . . CASSFTGGGTDTQYF TGTGCCAGCAGCTTTACGGGGGGCGGCACAGATACGCAGTATTTT
TRBJ1-6 TRBV28 . TRBD1 CASREQGLTLHF TGTGCCAGCAGGGAACAGGGGTTAACCCTCCACTTT
TRBJ1-1 TRBV4-3 . . CASSQDIGATNTEAFF TGCGCCAGCAGCCAAGATATCGGAGCTACGAACACTGAAGCTTTCTTT
TRBJ1-5 TRBV29-1 . TRBD1 CSWFEDRCFRSNQPQHF TGCAGCTGGTTCGAGGACAGGTGTTTTAGAAGCAATCAGCCCCAGCATTTT